This is a list of T cell receptor beta chains from one sample in a study of cytomegalovirus exposure and HLA in healthy donors. The repertoire was sequenced with immunoSEQ multiplex PCR; TCRdb's copy has only in-frame clones and lacks some. Altogether 150,000 to 200,000 clones are present, about 86% being singletons, with the ten largest covering 2.1%. The specimen was PBMCs. These receptors were taken from a woman between 18 and 29 years old in good health and CMV-seropositive. Each CDR3 is given with its conserved first and last residue. D genes are given only for firm matches. Size is stated for part of the rows, as once, few or many counts, or as a class when the clone is expanded.

v_call	j_call	d_call	clone_size	cdr3_nt	cdr3_aa
TRBV5-6	TRBJ1-6	-	-	TGTGCCAGCAGGACTCAGGGGTTTGTTTCACCCCTCCACTTT	CASRTQGFVSPLHF
TRBV19	TRBJ1-1	-	-	TGTGCCAGTAGTATTTGGGGGGACACTGAAGCTTTCTTT	CASSIWGDTEAFF
TRBV27	TRBJ2-3	TRBD2	-	TGTGCCAGCGCGAGGACTAGCCCAGATACGCAGTATTTT	CASARTSPDTQYF
TRBV9	TRBJ2-1	-	-	TGTGCCAGCAGCATACAAGGAGGCGGGGGCGATGAGCAGTTCTTC	CASSIQGGGGDEQFF
TRBV5-6	TRBJ2-7	-	-	TGTGCCAGCAGCTTAACACACGAGCAGTACTTC	CASSLTHEQYF
TRBV9	TRBJ1-6	-	-	TGTGCCAGCAGCGCCAGGGGTTATAATTCACCCCTCCACTTT	CASSARGYNSPLHF
TRBV5-6	TRBJ2-2	-	-	TGTGCCAGCAGCTGGTCGGTGCAGGGAGGATACGGCGGGGAGCTGTTTTTT	CASSWSVQGGYGGELFF
TRBV5-6	TRBJ1-2	-	-	TGTGCCAGCAGCTTGTGGGGATCAGGGGTTAATGGCTACACCTTC	CASSLWGSGVNGYTF
TRBV19	TRBJ2-2	-	-	TGTGCCAGTTATGGGTTTAACGGGAGACGGACCGGGGAGCTGTTTTTT	CASYGFNGRRTGELFF
TRBV5-1	TRBJ2-3	TRBD1	-	TGCGCCAGCAGCCTTTCGGGACAGCTATCCACAGATACGCAGTATTTT	CASSLSGQLSTDTQYF
TRBV11-2	TRBJ2-2	-	once	TGTGCCAGCAGCTTAGGTCTCGGCGGGGAGCTGTTTTTT	CASSLGLGGELFF
TRBV25-1	TRBJ2-1	-	-	TGTGCCAGCAGGAGTAGCGGTCTCGACAATGAGCAGTTCTTC	CASRSSGLDNEQFF